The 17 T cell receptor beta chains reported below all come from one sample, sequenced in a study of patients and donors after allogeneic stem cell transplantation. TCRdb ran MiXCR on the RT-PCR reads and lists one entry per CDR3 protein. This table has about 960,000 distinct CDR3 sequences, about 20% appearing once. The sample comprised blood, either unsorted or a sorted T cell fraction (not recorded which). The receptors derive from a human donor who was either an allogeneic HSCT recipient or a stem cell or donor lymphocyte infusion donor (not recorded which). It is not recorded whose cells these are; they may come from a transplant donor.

In DNA, the CDR3 is TGCAGCGCATTGGACCGAAGCTCTGGAAACACCATATATTTT. This codes for CSALDRSSGNTIYF. The V and J genes are TRBV29-1 and TRBJ1-3, with D uncertain. The length of the CDR3 is 14 residues. Germline CDR1 SQVTM, CDR2 ANQGSEA. With 7 bases removed from V and 0 bases from J, the gap between germline ends came to 13 bases. Combining the CDR3 with reference TRBV29-1 and TRBJ1-3 gives the whole variable domain SAVISQKPSRDICQRGTSLTIQCQVDSQVTMMFWYRQQPGQSLTLIATANQGSEATYESGFVIDKFPISRPNLTFSTLTVSNMSPEDSSIYLCSALDRSSGNTIYFGEGSWLTVV.

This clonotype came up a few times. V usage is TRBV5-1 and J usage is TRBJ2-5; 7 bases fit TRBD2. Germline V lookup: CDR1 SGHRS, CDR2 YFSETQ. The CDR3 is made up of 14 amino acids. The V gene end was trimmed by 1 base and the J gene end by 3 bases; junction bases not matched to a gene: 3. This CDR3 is CASSLTSAKETQYF. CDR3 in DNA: TGCGCCAGCAGCTTGACTAGCGCGAAAGAGACCCAGTACTTC.

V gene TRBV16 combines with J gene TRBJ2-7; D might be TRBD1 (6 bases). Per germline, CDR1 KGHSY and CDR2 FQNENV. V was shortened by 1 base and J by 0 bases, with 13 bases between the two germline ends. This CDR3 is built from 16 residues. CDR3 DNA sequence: TGTGCCAGCAGCCAATGGTACGGACAGTACTCCTACGAGCAGTACTTC. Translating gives CASSQWYGQYSYEQYF.

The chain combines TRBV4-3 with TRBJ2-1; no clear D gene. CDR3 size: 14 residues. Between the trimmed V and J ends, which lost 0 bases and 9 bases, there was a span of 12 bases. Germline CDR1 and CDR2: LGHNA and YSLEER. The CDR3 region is CASSQEGSVGEQFF. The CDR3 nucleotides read TGCGCCAGCAGCCAAGAGGGCAGCGTAGGTGAGCAGTTCTTC.

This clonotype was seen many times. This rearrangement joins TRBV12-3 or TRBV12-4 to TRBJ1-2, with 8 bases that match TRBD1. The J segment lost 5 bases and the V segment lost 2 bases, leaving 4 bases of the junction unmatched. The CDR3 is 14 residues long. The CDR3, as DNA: TGTGCCAGCAGTTTATTGGACAGGGCGTATGGCTACACCTTC. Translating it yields CASSLLDRAYGYTF.

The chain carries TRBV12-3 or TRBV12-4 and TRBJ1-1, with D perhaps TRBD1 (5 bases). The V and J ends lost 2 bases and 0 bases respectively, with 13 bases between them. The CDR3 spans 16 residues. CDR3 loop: CASSLPRQTMNTEAFF. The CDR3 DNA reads TGTGCCAGCAGTTTACCCAGACAGACCATGAACACTGAAGCTTTCTTT.

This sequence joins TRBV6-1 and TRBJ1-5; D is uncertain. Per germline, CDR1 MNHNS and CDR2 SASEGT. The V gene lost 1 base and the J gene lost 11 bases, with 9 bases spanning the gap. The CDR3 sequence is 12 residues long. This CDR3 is CASSEGHWSQHF. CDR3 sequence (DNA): TGTGCCAGCAGTGAAGGGCACTGGTCCCAGCATTTT.

The CDR3 bases are TGCGCCAGCAGCATGGGGGGTTCTGAAGCTTTCTTT. Translation gives CASSMGGSEAFF. The gene calls are TRBV5-1 and TRBJ1-1; tentatively, D is TRBD1 (5 bases). CDR1 is SGHRS and CDR2 is YFSETQ in the germline V gene. The length of the CDR3 is 12 residues. Trimming pared 4 bases from V and 6 bases from J, leaving 10 bases between.

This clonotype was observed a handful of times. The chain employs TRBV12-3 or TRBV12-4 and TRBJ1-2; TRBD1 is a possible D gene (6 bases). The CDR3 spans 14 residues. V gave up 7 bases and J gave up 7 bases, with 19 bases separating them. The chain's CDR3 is CASTPGGGRGGYTF. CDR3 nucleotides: TGTGCCAGCACCCCGGGGGGGGGGCGAGGTGGCTACACCTTC.

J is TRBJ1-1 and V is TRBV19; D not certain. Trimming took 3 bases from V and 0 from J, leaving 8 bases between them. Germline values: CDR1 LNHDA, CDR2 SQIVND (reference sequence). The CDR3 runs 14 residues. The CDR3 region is CASSISELNTEAFF. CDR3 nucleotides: TGTGCCAGTAGTATTTCGGAACTGAACACTGAAGCTTTCTTT.

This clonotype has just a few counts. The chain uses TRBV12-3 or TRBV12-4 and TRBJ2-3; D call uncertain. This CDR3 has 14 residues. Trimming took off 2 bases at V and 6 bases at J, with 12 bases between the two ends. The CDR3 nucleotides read TGTGCCAGCAGTTTAAGGACCTCCGCGGATACGCAGTATTTT. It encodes CASSLRTSADTQYF.

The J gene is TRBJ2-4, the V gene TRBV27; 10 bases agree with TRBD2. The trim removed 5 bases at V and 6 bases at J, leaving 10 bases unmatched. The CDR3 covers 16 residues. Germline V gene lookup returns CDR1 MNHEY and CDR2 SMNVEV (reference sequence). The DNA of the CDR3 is TGTGCCAGCAGTACCCGCCAGCGGGGGGGCCGAAACATTCAGTACTTC. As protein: CASSTRQRGGRNIQYF.

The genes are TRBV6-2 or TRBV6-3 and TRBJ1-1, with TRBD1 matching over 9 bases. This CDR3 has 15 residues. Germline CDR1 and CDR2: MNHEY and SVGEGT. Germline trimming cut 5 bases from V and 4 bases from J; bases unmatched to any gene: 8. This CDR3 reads CASSDWDRVTTEAFF. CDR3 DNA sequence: TGTGCCAGCAGTGATTGGGACAGGGTGACCACTGAAGCTTTCTTT.

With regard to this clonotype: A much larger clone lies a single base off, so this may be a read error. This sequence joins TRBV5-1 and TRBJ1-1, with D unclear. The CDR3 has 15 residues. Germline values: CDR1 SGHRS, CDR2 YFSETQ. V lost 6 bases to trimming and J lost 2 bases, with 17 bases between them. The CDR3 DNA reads TGCGCCAGCACCGATTCCGGACTGTTAAACACTGAAGCTTTCTTT. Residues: CASTDSGLLNTEAFF.

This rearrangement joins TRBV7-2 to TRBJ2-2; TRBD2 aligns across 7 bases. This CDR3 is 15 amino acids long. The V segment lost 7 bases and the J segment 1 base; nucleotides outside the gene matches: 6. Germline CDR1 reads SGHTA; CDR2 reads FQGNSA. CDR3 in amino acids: CASTFGTKNTGELFF. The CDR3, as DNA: TGTGCCAGCACCTTCGGGACTAAGAACACCGGGGAGCTGTTTTTT.

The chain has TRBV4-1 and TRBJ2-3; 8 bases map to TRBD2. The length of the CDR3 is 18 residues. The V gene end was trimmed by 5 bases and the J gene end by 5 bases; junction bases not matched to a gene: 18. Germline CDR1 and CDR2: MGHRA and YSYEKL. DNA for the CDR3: TGCGCCAGCAGCTTAACCCAACTAGCGGTGAGGGACCAAGATACGCAGTATTTT. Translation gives CASSLTQLAVRDQDTQYF.

For the CDR3, the DNA is TGTGCCAGCAGTCCCACCAGGGACAGCTATGGCTACACCTTC. Translating gives CASSPTRDSYGYTF. The J gene is TRBJ1-2, the V gene TRBV12-3 or TRBV12-4; the match to TRBD1 covers 7 bases. The CDR3 has 14 amino acids. The ends lost 5 bases at V and 4 bases at J; junction bases unmatched: 7.